The source of this TCR beta chain is a study of radiation and T cells in renal cell carcinoma. Across the whole study: Nephrectomy followed 15 Gy stereotactic body radiation by 4 weeks. Study outcomes and limitations: Top tumor clonotypes rose in blood 2 weeks post-radiation, then contracted. Pretreatment tumor biopsies were lacking, so baseline clonotypes are unknown.

Sequenced by immunoSEQ multiplex PCR; TCRdb stores in-frame clones only, minus some. The sample consists of roughly 150,000 clones, 80% to 90% of them appearing once. The V and J ends lost 4 bases and 4 bases respectively, with 18 bases between them. From germline, CDR1 is SGHNT and CDR2 YYREEE (reference sequence). The CDR3 contains 16 residues. The time point was: blood 2 weeks post-SBRT. Indicated treatment: 15 Gy SBRT to primary tumor, nephrectomy 4 weeks later. After SBRT, blood was collected at 2 and 4 weeks, plus baseline. Concerning this clone itself: Its specificity is not known.

The clonotype was recovered from a woman aged 45-59 years with renal cell carcinoma. The specimen comprised blood, sampled from a patient whose treatment included radiotherapy and nephrectomy. V usage is TRBV5-4 and J usage is TRBJ2-1, with a weak D call TRBD2 (5 bases). In DNA form, the CDR3 reads TGTGCCAGCAGCACCCCCTGGAGCGAGGGTTACAATGAGCAGTTCTTC. Translating it yields CASSTPWSEGYNEQFF.